Following are 18 T cell receptor beta chains from one sample sequenced in a study of blood T cell repertoires in COVID-19. Sequencing used immunoSEQ multiplex PCR; TCRdb keeps in-frame clones, though not all of them. The sample lists some 500,000 clones, roughly nine tenths occurring once. Sequences were obtained from peripheral blood. All receptors derive from a woman aged 50 to 60 with COVID-19, enrolled during active disease.

This chain connects TRBV4-1 to TRBJ1-5, with 7 bases lining up with TRBD1. Germline values: CDR1 MGHRA, CDR2 YSYEKL. The CDR3 runs 16 residues. V lost 1 base, J lost 4 bases, and 7 bases stayed unmatched. CDR3 bases: TGCGCCAGCAGCCAAGCCCGGGACAGTCGAAATCAGCCCCAGCATTTT. Amino acids: CASSQARDSRNQPQHF.

This clone has only a few counts. The V gene is TRBV30, the J gene TRBJ1-3; weak D call: TRBD1 (5 bases). The CDR3 extends over 15 amino acids. Deletions cut 5 bases from V and 0 bases from J, with 14 bases between. CDR1 is GTSNPN and CDR2 is SVGIG in the germline V gene (reference sequence). Here the CDR3 reads CAWVRDGSSGNTIYF. CDR3 nucleotide sequence: TGTGCCTGGGTCCGGGACGGGAGCTCTGGAAACACCATATATTTT.

The chain recombines TRBV11-3 with TRBJ2-7; the D is unclear. Germline values: CDR1 SGHNT, CDR2 YENEEA. This CDR3 contains 11 residues. V was cut by 9 bases and J by 6 bases, with 12 bases left in between. CDR3 loop: CARARNSEQYF. As DNA, the CDR3 is TGTGCCAGAGCGCGAAACTCCGAGCAGTACTTC.

In its sample, this clone was seen once. The CDR3 loop reads CASRAVMNTEAFF. Here the CDR3 DNA reads TGTGCCAGTAGGGCAGTAATGAACACTGAAGCTTTCTTT. The chain combines TRBV19 with TRBJ1-1; D is unclear. V was clipped by 6 bases and J by 0 bases, with 8 bases between them. Germline CDR1 and CDR2: LNHDA and SQIVND (reference sequence). This CDR3 comprises 13 residues.

This sequence joins TRBV6-4 and TRBJ1-2; TRBD1 matches 7 bases. In germline, CDR1 is MRHNA, CDR2 SNTAGT. The CDR3 runs 14 residues. The ends lost 9 bases at V and 0 bases at J; junction bases unmatched: 7. The CDR3 region has the DNA TGTGCCAGTTTCCAGGGGGGAGCTAACTATGGCTACACCTTC. Translating it yields CASFQGGANYGYTF.

This clone has a handful of counts. The J gene is TRBJ2-2, the V gene TRBV10-1; the D gene is possibly TRBD1 (5 bases). The CDR3 loop spans 18 amino acids. Germline CDR1 and CDR2: WNHNN and SYGVQD (reference sequence). V dropped 2 bases and J dropped 1 base, with 17 bases sitting between them. DNA of the CDR3: TGCGCCAGCAGTGAGGGTGGGGCAGGGATCGGGAACACCGGGGAGCTGTTTTTT. Protein: CASSEGGAGIGNTGELFF.

This rearrangement joins TRBV12-5 to TRBJ1-2; TRBD1 aligns across 10 bases. The germline V gene encodes CDR1 LGHNT and CDR2 FRNRAP. Trimming removed 5 bases from V and 2 bases from J; junction bases left unmatched: 8. The CDR3 runs to 16 residues. The CDR3 DNA is TGTGCTAGTGGTCCTAGACAGGGGGCAAGGAACTATGGCTACACCTTC. This gives the protein CASGPRQGARNYGYTF.

This clone was picked up one time. The chain links TRBV5-1 to TRBJ1-1, with D possibly TRBD1 on 5 matching bases. This CDR3 comprises 14 residues. Per germline, CDR1 SGHRS and CDR2 YFSETQ. V was clipped by 2 bases and J by 4 bases, with 12 bases between them. Here the CDR3 DNA reads TGCGCCAGCAGCTTCCCAGGGTCGGGCACTGAAGCTTTCTTT. It is translated as CASSFPGSGTEAFF.

CDR3 in amino acids: CASSIGGHDEQYF. The DNA for the CDR3 is TGTGCCAGTAGTATAGGAGGGCATGACGAGCAGTACTTC. The V call is TRBV19, the J call TRBJ2-7, with D maybe TRBD2 (5 bases). The CDR3 sequence is 13 residues long. CDR1 and CDR2 from the germline V gene are LNHDA and SQIVND (reference sequence). The ends were cut back, 1 base at V and 5 bases at J, with 9 bases in the middle.

The chain is built from TRBV3-1 (or the pseudogene TRBV3-2) and TRBJ1-2; D remains unclear. CDR1 LGHDT and CDR2 YNNKEL come from the germline V gene (reference sequence). This CDR3 has 13 residues. Trimming stripped 4 bases from V and 4 bases from J, with 10 bases between. CDR3 amino acids: CASSPALAYGYTF. DNA for the CDR3: TGTGCCAGCAGCCCCGCTTTGGCCTATGGCTACACCTTC.

The sample holds a few counts of this clone. This sequence joins TRBV18 and TRBJ2-5; 9 nucleotides agree with TRBD2. This CDR3 is 18 amino acids long. Germline-derived CDR1 and CDR2 are KGHSH and LQKENI. J gave up 5 bases and V 4 bases, and 17 bases lay outside the gene matches. CDR3 in amino acids: CASSQSHADSGGRETQYF. In DNA, the CDR3 is TGTGCCAGCTCACAAAGTCACGCGGATAGCGGGGGCAGGGAGACCCAGTACTTC.

CDR3 loop: CASSLGLAGTQYF. The CDR3, as DNA: TGTGCCAGCAGCTTAGGACTAGCGGGTACGCAGTATTTT. J is TRBJ2-3 and V is TRBV11-2; 10 bases match TRBD2. The CDR3 is 13 amino acids. The V and J ends lost 1 base and 8 bases, in that order; junction bases with no gene match: 0. CDR1 is SGHAT, CDR2 FQNNGV, per germline.

The V and J genes are TRBV14 and TRBJ2-7, with D hard to call. The length of the CDR3 is 14 residues. Per the germline V gene, CDR1 is SGHDN and CDR2 is FVKESK. V lost 4 bases to trimming and J lost 5 bases, with 15 bases between them. Here the CDR3 DNA reads TGTGCCAGCAGCCCCCGTCGAGCCTCGGACGAGCAGTACTTC. Translating it yields CASSPRRASDEQYF.

This chain's CDR3 is CASSRLESLTNNEQFF. The DNA for the CDR3 is TGTGCCAGCAGCCGGTTAGAATCTCTGACTAACAATGAGCAGTTCTTC. This chain joins TRBV7-9 and TRBJ2-1, with a possible D match to TRBD2 (5 bases). V lost 5 bases and J lost 5, with 19 bases in between. The CDR3 spans 16 residues. Germline V CDR1 and CDR2: SEHNR, FQNEAQ (reference sequence).

The CDR3 DNA reads TGTGCCAGTAGTCCCGCGAGAGGGCAGGATGAGCAGTTCTTC. Amino acids: CASSPARGQDEQFF. The rearrangement joins TRBV19 to TRBJ2-1; D might be TRBD2 (5 bases). Germline V gene sequence: CDR1 LNHDA, CDR2 SQIVND (reference sequence). The CDR3 spans 14 residues. The V end lost 5 bases, the J end lost 8 bases, and 16 bases lay between the germline ends.

Concerning this clone: This sample includes further DNA sequences coding for the same CDR3. The chain carries TRBV12-3 or TRBV12-4 and TRBJ1-1, with a possible D match to TRBD1 (6 bases). The ends were cut back, 6 bases at V and 1 base at J, with 9 bases in the middle. The CDR3 runs to 13 residues. This chain's CDR3 is CASSIQGNTEAFF. The CDR3 nucleotides read TGTGCCAGCAGCATACAGGGGAACACTGAAGCTTTCTTT.

The rearrangement links TRBV5-6 to TRBJ1-2; D is undetermined. Germline-derived CDR1 and CDR2 are SGHDT and YYEEEE. The CDR3 contains 14 residues. The V end was cut by 0 bases, the J end by 4 bases, with 10 bases between. The CDR3 bases are TGTGCCAGCAGCTTGGAAGGGAGAGGCTATGGCTACACCTTC. This encodes CASSLEGRGYGYTF.

The chain carries TRBV12-3 or TRBV12-4 and TRBJ1-1; D ambiguous. Trimming cost V 8 bases and J 10 bases, with 14 bases left between them. The CDR3 length is 11 residues. The CDR3 here is CASRSQAGAFF. CDR3 bases: TGTGCCAGCCGTTCGCAGGCGGGAGCTTTCTTT.